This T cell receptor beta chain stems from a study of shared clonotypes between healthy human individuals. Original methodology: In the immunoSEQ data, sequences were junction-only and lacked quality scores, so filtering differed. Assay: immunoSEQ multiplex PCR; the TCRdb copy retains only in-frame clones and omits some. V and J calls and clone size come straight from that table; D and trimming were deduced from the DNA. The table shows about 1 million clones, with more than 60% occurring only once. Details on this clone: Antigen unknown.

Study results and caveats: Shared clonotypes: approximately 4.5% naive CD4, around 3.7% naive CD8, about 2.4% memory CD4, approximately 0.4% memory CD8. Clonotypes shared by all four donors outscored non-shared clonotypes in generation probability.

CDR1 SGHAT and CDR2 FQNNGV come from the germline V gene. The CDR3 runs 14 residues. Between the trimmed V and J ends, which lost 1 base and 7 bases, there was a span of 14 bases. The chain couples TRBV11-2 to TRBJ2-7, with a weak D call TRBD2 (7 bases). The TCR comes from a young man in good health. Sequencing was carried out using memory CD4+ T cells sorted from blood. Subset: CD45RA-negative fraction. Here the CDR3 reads CASSLAGGPREQYF. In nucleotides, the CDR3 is TGTGCCAGCAGCTTAGCGGGGGGCCCCAGAGAGCAGTACTTC.